The clone carrying this T cell receptor (beta chain) was seen just once. The source of the sample is a study of cytomegalovirus exposure and HLA in healthy donors. The study ran its PCR with 60 Vbeta and 13 Jbeta primers. This table comes from immunoSEQ multiplex PCR, and its TCRdb copy is limited to in-frame clones, with some not included. Among more than 110,000 clones listed, more than 60% were seen once. The germline V gene has CDR1 LNHDA and CDR2 SQIVND (reference sequence). The CDR3 consists of 15 residues. With V trimmed by 4 bases and J by 6 bases, 5 bases remained unmatched. The sequenced sample was PBMCs. V usage is TRBV19 and J usage is TRBJ1-6; 8 positions agree with TRBD1. This TCR derives from a woman aged 45-65 years in good health and CMV-seropositive. The CDR3 DNA reads TGTGCCAGTAGTACCCAGACAGGGGCTAATTCACCCCTCCACTTT. It is translated as CASSTQTGANSPLHF. Complete variable domain (other parts from reference TRBV19 and TRBJ1-6): DGGITQSPKYLFRKEGQNVTLSCEQNLNHDAMYWYRQDPGQGLRLIYYSQIVNDFQKGDIAEGYSVSREKKESFPLTVTSAQKNPTAFYLCASSTQTGANSPLHFGNGTRLTVT.